This T cell receptor beta chain comes out of a study of blood T cell repertoires in COVID-19. Study-wide background: Samples representing acute and convalescent COVID-19 were sourced from the United States, Italy and Spain. PBMCs, B-cell-depleted T cells, or T cells provided the cDNA or gDNA that made up the material.

V dropped 5 bases and J dropped 2; count of bases not matched to a gene: 7. The CDR3 consists of 16 residues. Germline loops: CDR1 MNHEY, CDR2 SMNVEV (reference sequence). Original data processing: Estimation of nucleated cell counts relied on the amplification of reference gene primers. Method: immunoSEQ multiplex PCR; TCRdb's copy keeps in-frame clones and lacks some. That table furnishes V, J and clone size, whereas the DNA furnished D and trimming. The sample lists about 110,000 clones; less than 85% were seen once. Sequencing used peripheral blood. The source of this sequence is a man in his 70s with active or convalescent COVID-19. The V and J genes are TRBV27 and TRBJ1-5; 9 positions agree with TRBD1. CDR3 loop: CASSGQDRGGNQPQHF. The CDR3 nucleotides are TGTGCCAGCAGTGGACAGGACAGGGGCGGCAATCAGCCCCAGCATTTT.